This record looks at one T cell receptor (beta chain) sequence and its context. What it binds is not known. The data stem from a study of cytomegalovirus exposure and HLA in healthy donors. Broader study findings: There were around 160 TCR beta chains listed as cytomegalovirus-associated. Despite most TCR sequences being rare, some public TCRs occurred in many donors. The classifier reportedly diagnosed cytomegalovirus status with high sensitivity and specificity.

Repertoires were generated with immunoSEQ multiplex PCR, while TCRdb's copy carries only in-frame clones and drops some. This sample has approximately 280,000 clones, with roughly 90% found just once. This CDR3 comprises 14 residues. The germline V gene has CDR1 MDHEN and CDR2 SYDVKM. V is TRBV28 and J is TRBJ2-7, with 10 bases identical to TRBD2. This sequence was found in a woman in her late teens or twenties in good health and CMV-seronegative. Input material: PBMCs. CDR3 sequence: CGISGRALVNEQYF. In DNA form, the CDR3 reads TGTGGCATAAGCGGGAGGGCCCTCGTGAACGAGCAGTACTTC.